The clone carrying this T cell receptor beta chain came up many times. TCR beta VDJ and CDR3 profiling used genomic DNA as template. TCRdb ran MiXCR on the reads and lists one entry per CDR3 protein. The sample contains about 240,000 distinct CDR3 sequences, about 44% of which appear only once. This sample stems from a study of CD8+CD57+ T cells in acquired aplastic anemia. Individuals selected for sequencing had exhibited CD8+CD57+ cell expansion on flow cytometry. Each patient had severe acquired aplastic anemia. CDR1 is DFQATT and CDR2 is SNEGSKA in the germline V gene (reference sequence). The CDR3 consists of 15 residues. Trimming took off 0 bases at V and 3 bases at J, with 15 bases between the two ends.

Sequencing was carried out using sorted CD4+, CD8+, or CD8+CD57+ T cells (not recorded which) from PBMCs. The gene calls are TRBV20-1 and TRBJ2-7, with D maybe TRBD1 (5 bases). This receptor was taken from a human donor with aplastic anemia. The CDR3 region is CSARDPQRQIYEQYF. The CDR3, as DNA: TGCAGTGCTAGAGATCCCCAGAGACAGATCTACGAGCAGTACTTC.